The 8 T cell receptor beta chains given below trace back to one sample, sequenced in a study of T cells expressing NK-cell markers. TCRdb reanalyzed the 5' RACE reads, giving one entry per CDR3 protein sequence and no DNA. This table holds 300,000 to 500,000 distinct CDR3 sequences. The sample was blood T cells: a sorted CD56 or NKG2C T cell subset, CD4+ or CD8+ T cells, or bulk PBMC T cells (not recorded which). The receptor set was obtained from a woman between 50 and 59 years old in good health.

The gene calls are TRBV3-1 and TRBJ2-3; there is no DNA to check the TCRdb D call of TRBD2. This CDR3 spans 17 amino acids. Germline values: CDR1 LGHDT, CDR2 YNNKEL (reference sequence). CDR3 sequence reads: CASSQDLTSENTDTQYF.

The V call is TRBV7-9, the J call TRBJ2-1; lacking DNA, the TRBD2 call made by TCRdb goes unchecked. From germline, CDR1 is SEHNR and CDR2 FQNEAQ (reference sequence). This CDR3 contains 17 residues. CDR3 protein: CASSLRFGGRHDNEQFF.

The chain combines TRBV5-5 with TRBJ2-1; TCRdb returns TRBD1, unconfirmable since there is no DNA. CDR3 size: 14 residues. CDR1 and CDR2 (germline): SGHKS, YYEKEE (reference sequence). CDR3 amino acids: CASSFDRGQYEQFF.

CDR3 region: CASSIPSRAELFF. The chain links TRBV19 to TRBJ2-2; without DNA, the TCRdb call of TRBD2 cannot be checked. The CDR3 consists of 13 residues. Germline V gene lookup returns CDR1 LNHDA and CDR2 SQIVND (reference sequence).

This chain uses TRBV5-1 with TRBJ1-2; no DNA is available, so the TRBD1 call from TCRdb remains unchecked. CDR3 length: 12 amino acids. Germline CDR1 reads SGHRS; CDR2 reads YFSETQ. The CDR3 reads CASRDRDYGYTF.

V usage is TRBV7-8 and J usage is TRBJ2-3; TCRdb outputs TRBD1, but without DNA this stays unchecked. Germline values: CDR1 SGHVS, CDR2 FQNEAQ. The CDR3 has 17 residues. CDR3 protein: CASSLEWDRGRTDTQYF.

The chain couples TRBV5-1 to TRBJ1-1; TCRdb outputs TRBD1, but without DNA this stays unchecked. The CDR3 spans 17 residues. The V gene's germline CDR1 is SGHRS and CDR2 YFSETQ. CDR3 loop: CASRRWTGSLLDTEAFF.

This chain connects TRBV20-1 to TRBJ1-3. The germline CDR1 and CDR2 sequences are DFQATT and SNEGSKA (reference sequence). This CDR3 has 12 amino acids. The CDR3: CSARGSGNTIYF.